Sequencing of this T cell receptor (beta chain) was carried out in a study of blood T cells in healthy people across ages. As regards this clonotype: Its cognate antigen is unknown.

Using a J-beta primer mix together with a sample-barcoded 5' primer, a second PCR was run for roughly 6 to 11 cycles. TCRdb independently ran MiXCR on the 5' RACE reads; one entry per CDR3 protein. The sample lists 980,000 or so distinct CDR3 sequences; approximately 49% were seen once. V was clipped by 3 bases and J by 8 bases, with 16 bases between them. The length of the CDR3 is 14 residues. CDR1 and CDR2 from the germline V gene are SEHNR and FQNEAQ (reference sequence). Study-level results: TCR beta diversity per million T cells fell roughly linearly with age. Using unsorted PBMCs precluded a conclusive naive versus antigen-experienced comparison. No one knew whether donors had CMV, which possibly confounded expanded clonotype changes. There was a strong correlation between TCR beta diversity and naive T cell percentage.

The receptor comes from a man younger than 45 in good health. What was sequenced was blood. V is TRBV7-9 and J is TRBJ1-1, with D tentatively TRBD1 (5 bases). CDR3 bases: TGTGCCAGCAGCTTGGGCCAATCAGGGAAAGAAGCTTTCTTT. Encoded protein: CASSLGQSGKEAFF.